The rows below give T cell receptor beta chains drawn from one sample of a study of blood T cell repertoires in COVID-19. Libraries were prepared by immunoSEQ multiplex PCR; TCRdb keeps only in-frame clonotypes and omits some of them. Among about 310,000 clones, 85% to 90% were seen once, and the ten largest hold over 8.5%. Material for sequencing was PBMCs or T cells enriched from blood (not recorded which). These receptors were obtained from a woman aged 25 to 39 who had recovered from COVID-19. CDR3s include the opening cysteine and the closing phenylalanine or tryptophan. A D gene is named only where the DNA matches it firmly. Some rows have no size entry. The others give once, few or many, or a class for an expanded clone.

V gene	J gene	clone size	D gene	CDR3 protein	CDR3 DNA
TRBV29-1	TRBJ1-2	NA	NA	CSVGSGLYGYTF	TGCAGCGTGGGCTCAGGGCTCTATGGCTACACCTTC
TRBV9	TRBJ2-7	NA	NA	CASSVVADTYEQYF	TGTGCCAGCAGCGTAGTGGCGGATACCTACGAGCAGTACTTC
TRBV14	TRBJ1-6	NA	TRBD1	CASSFGQVASSPLHF	TGTGCCAGCAGCTTCGGACAGGTGGCTTCTTCACCCCTCCACTTT
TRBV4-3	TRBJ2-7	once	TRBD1	CASSQARDSNYEQYF	TGCGCCAGCAGCCAAGCTCGGGACAGCAACTACGAGCAGTACTTC
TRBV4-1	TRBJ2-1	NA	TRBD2	CASSQGLAEGGDEQFF	TGCGCCAGCAGCCAAGGACTAGCGGAGGGTGGGGATGAGCAGTTCTTC
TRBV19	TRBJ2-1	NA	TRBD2	CASRVGLAAYNEQFF	TGTGCCAGTCGAGTTGGACTAGCGGCTTACAATGAGCAGTTCTTC
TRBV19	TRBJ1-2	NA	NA	CASSPPGQPYGYTF	TGTGCCAGTAGCCCCCCGGGACAACCGTATGGCTACACCTTC
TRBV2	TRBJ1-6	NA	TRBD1	CASRGDSGYNSPLHF	TGTGCCAGCAGGGGGGACAGCGGTTATAATTCACCCCTCCACTTT
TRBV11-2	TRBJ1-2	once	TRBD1	CASSPTRQGGYTF	TGTGCCAGCAGCCCCACCCGACAGGGAGGCTACACCTTC
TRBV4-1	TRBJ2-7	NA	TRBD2	CASSQDGLGRLAAYEQYF	TGCGCCAGCAGCCAAGATGGTTTGGGAAGGCTAGCGGCCTACGAGCAGTACTTC
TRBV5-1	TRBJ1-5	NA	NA	CASSLEAGRNQPQHF	TGCGCCAGCAGCTTGGAGGCAGGTCGCAATCAGCCCCAGCATTTT
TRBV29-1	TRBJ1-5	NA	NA	CSAADSNQPQHF	TGCAGCGCGGCGGACAGTAATCAGCCCCAGCATTTT
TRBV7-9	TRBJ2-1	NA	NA	CASSPIANEQFF	TGTGCCAGCAGCCCTATTGCCAATGAGCAGTTCTTC
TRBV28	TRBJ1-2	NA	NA	CASSPRGRGDNGYTF	TGTGCCAGCAGTCCCCGGGGGAGGGGGGACAATGGCTACACCTTC
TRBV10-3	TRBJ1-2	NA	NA	CAISGGVGKLDGYTF	TGTGCCATCAGTGGGGGTGTCGGGAAACTGGATGGCTACACCTTC
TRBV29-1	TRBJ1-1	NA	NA	CSAGEGANTEAFF	TGCAGCGCTGGTGAGGGCGCGAACACTGAAGCTTTCTTT
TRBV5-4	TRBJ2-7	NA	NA	CASSWGPTEQYF	TGTGCCAGCAGCTGGGGGCCCACCGAGCAGTACTTC
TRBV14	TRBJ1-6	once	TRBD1	CASSQFVGTAINSPLHF	TGTGCCAGCAGCCAGTTTGTCGGGACAGCTATTAATTCACCCCTCCACTTT
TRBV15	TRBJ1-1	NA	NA	CATSRVRGNTEAFF	TGTGCCACCAGCAGAGTGCGTGGGAACACTGAAGCTTTCTTT
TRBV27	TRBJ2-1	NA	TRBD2	CASSGLRERASYNEQFF	TGTGCCAGCAGTGGACTGCGGGAGCGGGCCTCCTACAATGAGCAGTTCTTC
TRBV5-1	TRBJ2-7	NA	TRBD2	CASSPGASGSYEQYF	TGCGCCAGCAGCCCTGGGGCTAGCGGGTCCTACGAGCAGTACTTC
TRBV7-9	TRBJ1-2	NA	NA	CASSRRGGLTSPYGYTF	TGTGCCAGCAGCCGTAGGGGAGGGCTCACCTCCCCCTATGGCTACACCTTC
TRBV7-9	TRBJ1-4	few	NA	CASTYVGANEKLFF	TGTGCCAGCACCTACGTCGGAGCTAATGAAAAACTGTTTTTT
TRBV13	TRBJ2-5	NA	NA	CASSVGEVETQYF	TGTGCCAGCAGCGTCGGCGAGGTGGAGACCCAGTACTTC
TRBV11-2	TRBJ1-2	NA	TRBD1	CASSLVRGQGGGYTF	TGTGCCAGCAGCTTAGTTAGGGGACAGGGAGGTGGCTACACCTTC
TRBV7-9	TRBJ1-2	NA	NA	CASSLGGSLTINYGYTF	TGTGCCAGCAGCTTAGGAGGCAGCCTTACTATCAACTATGGCTACACCTTC
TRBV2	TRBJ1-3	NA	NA	CASSASTVSGNTIYF	TGTGCCAGCAGTGCTTCGACAGTCTCTGGAAACACCATATATTTT
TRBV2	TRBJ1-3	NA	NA	CASSPDIYSGNTIYF	TGTGCCAGCAGCCCCGACATCTACTCTGGAAACACCATATATTTT
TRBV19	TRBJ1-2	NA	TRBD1	CASSSYRGGGGYTF	TGTGCCAGTAGTAGCTACAGGGGAGGCGGTGGCTACACCTTC
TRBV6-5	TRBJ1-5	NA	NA	CASSYSSTDNQPQHF	TGTGCCAGCAGTTACTCGAGTACAGACAATCAGCCCCAGCATTTT
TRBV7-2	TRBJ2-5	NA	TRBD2	CASSGRRLAGGGETQYF	TGTGCCAGCAGCGGCAGAAGACTAGCGGGAGGGGGAGAGACCCAGTACTTC
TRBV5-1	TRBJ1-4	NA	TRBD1	CASSLQGGDEKLFF	TGCGCCAGCAGCTTACAGGGGGGAGATGAAAAACTGTTTTTT
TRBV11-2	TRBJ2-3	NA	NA	CASSPLGSSTDTQYF	TGTGCCAGCAGCCCACTGGGCTCCAGCACAGATACGCAGTATTTT
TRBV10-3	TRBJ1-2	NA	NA	CAISENELNYGYTF	TGTGCCATCAGTGAAAACGAACTTAACTATGGCTACACCTTC
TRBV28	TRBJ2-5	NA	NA	CASSGLGLQTQYF	TGTGCCAGCAGTGGACTGGGTTTGCAGACCCAGTACTTC
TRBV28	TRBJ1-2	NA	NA	CASRTLGQSYYGYTF	TGTGCCAGCAGGACCCTCGGACAGTCATACTATGGCTACACCTTC
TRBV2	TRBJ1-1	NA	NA	CASSEQGFAGTEAFF	TGTGCCAGCAGTGAGCAGGGTTTTGCAGGAACAGAAGCTTTCTTT
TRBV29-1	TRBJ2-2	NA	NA	CSVNDFPTSGELFF	TGCAGCGTCAACGACTTCCCGACTAGCGGGGAGCTGTTTTTT
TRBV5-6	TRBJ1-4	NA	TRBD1	CASRGTGVRNEKLFF	TGTGCCAGCAGGGGGACAGGGGTTCGAAATGAAAAACTGTTTTTT
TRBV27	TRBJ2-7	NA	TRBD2	CASSLSRQRGPYEQYF	TGTGCCAGCAGTTTATCGCGCCAGCGGGGTCCCTACGAGCAGTACTTC
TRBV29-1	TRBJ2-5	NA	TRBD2	CSVELLAGPQETQYF	TGCAGCGTTGAATTGTTAGCGGGGCCGCAAGAGACCCAGTACTTC
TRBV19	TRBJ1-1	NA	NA	CASSLNTEAFF	TGTGCCAGTAGTCTAAACACTGAAGCTTTCTTT
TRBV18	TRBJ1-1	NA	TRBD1	CASSPRTGNAEAFF	TGTGCCAGCTCACCAAGGACAGGGAATGCTGAAGCTTTCTTT
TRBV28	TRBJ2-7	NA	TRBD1	CASILQGAHEQYF	TGTGCCAGCATCCTACAGGGGGCCCACGAGCAGTACTTC
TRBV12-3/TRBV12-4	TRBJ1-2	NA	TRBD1	CASSFGQGRGYTF	TGTGCCAGCAGTTTTGGACAGGGGAGAGGCTACACCTTC
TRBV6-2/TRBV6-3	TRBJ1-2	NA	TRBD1	CASSTTGYYGYTF	TGTGCCAGCAGTACGACAGGGTACTATGGCTACACCTTC
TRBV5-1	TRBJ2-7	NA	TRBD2	CASSSLAGGNEQYF	TGCGCCAGCAGCTCTTTAGCGGGAGGGAACGAGCAGTACTTC
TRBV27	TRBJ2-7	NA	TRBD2	CASSRSLAADSYEQYF	TGTGCCAGCAGTAGGTCCCTAGCGGCCGACTCCTACGAGCAGTACTTC
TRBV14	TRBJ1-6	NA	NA	CASSRAFLTPLHF	TGTGCCAGCAGCCGAGCCTTTCTGACACCCCTCCACTTT
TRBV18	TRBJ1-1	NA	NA	CASSRSTGNTEAFF	TGTGCCAGCTCACGCTCGACAGGGAACACTGAAGCTTTCTTT
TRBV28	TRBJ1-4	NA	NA	CASSSYRVSNEKLFF	TGTGCCAGCAGTTCCTACAGGGTTTCTAATGAAAAACTGTTTTTT
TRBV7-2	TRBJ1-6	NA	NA	CASSLTGQSNSPLHF	TGTGCCAGCAGCTTGACGGGACAATCCAATTCACCCCTCCACTTT
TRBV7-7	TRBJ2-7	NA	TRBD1	CASSRRTGESYEQYF	TGTGCTAGCAGTAGGAGGACAGGAGAATCCTACGAGCAGTACTTC
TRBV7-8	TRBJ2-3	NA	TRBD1	CASSLVGQGPGTDTQYF	TGTGCCAGCAGCTTAGTGGGACAGGGTCCAGGCACAGATACGCAGTATTTT
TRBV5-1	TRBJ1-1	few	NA	CASSPTGSGTEAFF	TGCGCCAGCAGCCCTACAGGATCAGGGACTGAAGCTTTCTTT